This entry lists 11 T cell receptor beta chains sequenced from one sample in a study of cytomegalovirus exposure and HLA in healthy donors. Profiled with immunoSEQ multiplex PCR; TCRdb holds only in-frame clones, not every one. The data contain 260,000 or so clones, about 92% of them singletons. The sample consisted of PBMCs. These TCRs come from a woman under 40 in good health and CMV-seronegative.

Worth noting for this clone: At one end, the junction sequence differs from germline, possibly due to a read error. V and J are TRBV2 and TRBJ2-1, with D perhaps TRBD1 (5 bases). CDR1 and CDR2 (germline): SNHLY, FYNNEI. This CDR3 is built from 12 residues. The CDR3 sequence is CARSGRGKEQFF. CDR3 DNA: TGTGCCAGGAGTGGTAGGGGCAAGGAGCAGTTCTTC.

This chain uses TRBV29-1 with TRBJ2-7; possible D gene TRBD1, 5 bases. Looked up from germline, CDR1 is SQVTM and CDR2 is ANQGSEA. The CDR3 sequence is 12 residues long. With 7 bases removed from V and 7 bases from J, the gap between germline ends came to 17 bases. CDR3 in amino acids: CSATGAVREQYF. As DNA, the CDR3 is TGCAGCGCAACAGGAGCCGTACGGGAGCAGTACTTC.

This clone was detected once. The chain combines TRBV7-6 with TRBJ2-7; D is possibly TRBD1 (6 bases). The ends were cut back, 4 bases at V and 3 bases at J, with 13 bases in the middle. This CDR3 contains 14 residues. Germline assignment: CDR1 SGHVS and CDR2 FNYEAQ. DNA of the CDR3: TGTGCCAGCAGCTCCCCCACAGGGAACTACGAGCAGTACTTC. Translation: CASSSPTGNYEQYF.

The rearrangement links TRBV7-3 to TRBJ2-5; D unresolved. Trimming pared 5 bases from V and 3 bases from J, leaving 10 bases between. Germline CDR1 is SGHTA and CDR2 is FQGTGA. The length of the CDR3 is 13 residues. The CDR3, as DNA: TGTGCCAGCAGCCGCAGACGCGAAGAGACCCAGTACTTC. Translating gives CASSRRREETQYF.

The chain joins TRBV7-6 to TRBJ2-2; D is ambiguous. Trimming left V 1 base short and J 3 bases short, with 6 bases between. This CDR3 is 14 amino acids long. The V gene's germline CDR1 is SGHVS and CDR2 FNYEAQ. Written as DNA, the CDR3 is TGTGCCAGCAGCTTAGACCGGGACACCGGGGAGCTGTTTTTT. The encoded protein is CASSLDRDTGELFF.

The chain has TRBV29-1 and TRBJ2-7, with 10 nucleotides matching TRBD2. The CDR3 has 15 amino acids. The germline V gene has CDR1 SQVTM and CDR2 ANQGSEA. The V segment lost 4 bases and the J segment 1 base; nucleotides outside the gene matches: 7. The CDR3 region is CSVGASGRPSYEQYF. Here the CDR3 DNA reads TGCAGCGTTGGGGCTAGCGGGAGACCTTCCTACGAGCAGTACTTC.

This chain joins TRBV5-1 and TRBJ2-1; possible D gene TRBD2, 5 bases. From germline, CDR1 is SGHRS and CDR2 YFSETQ. This CDR3 comprises 16 residues. V was pared by 3 bases and J by 6 bases, with 19 bases between. The CDR3 loop reads CASSSGLDFPSNEQFF. CDR3 in DNA: TGCGCCAGCAGCTCTGGACTTGATTTTCCCTCCAATGAGCAGTTCTTC.

The gene calls are TRBV28 and TRBJ2-2; no firm D call. Germline CDR1 and CDR2: MDHEN and SYDVKM. Trimming took off 3 bases at V and 5 bases at J, with 4 bases between the two ends. This CDR3 region has 12 residues. This chain's CDR3 is CASSLITGELFF. DNA of the CDR3: TGTGCCAGCAGTTTGATAACCGGGGAGCTGTTTTTT.

The chain carries TRBV11-3 and TRBJ2-7; 14 nucleotides line up with TRBD2. Germline values: CDR1 SGHNT, CDR2 YENEEA. V dropped 5 bases and J dropped 12; count of bases not matched to a gene: 12. The CDR3 runs 15 residues. DNA for the CDR3: TGTGCCAGCAGCGGAAACCAGGGACTAGCGGGAGAAAGGTACTTC. Amino acid sequence: CASSGNQGLAGERYF.

On this clone: This sample includes further DNA sequences coding for the same CDR3. The chain recombines TRBV28 with TRBJ1-5; D remains unclear. The CDR3 is 13 amino acids. V dropped 4 bases and J dropped 3 bases, with 7 bases sitting between them. In germline, CDR1 is MDHEN, CDR2 SYDVKM. The CDR3 DNA is TGTGCCAGCAGTTGGACGGACAATCAGCCCCAGCATTTT. This codes for CASSWTDNQPQHF.

This chain joins TRBV11-3 and TRBJ2-5; maybe TRBD1 (7 bases). V was trimmed by 4 bases and J by 3 bases, leaving 9 bases between them. The germline CDR1 and CDR2 sequences are SGHNT and YENEEA. The CDR3 runs 13 residues. The CDR3 here is CASSSRGEETQYF. As DNA, the CDR3 is TGTGCCAGCAGCTCCAGGGGGGAAGAGACCCAGTACTTC.